A selection of T cell receptor beta chains follows, all from one sample in a study of radiotherapy plus CTLA-4 blockade in lung cancer. Method: immunoSEQ multiplex PCR; TCRdb's copy keeps in-frame clones and lacks some. The sample shows around 42,000 clones, almost 65% of them seen only once. Material: peripheral blood, obtained from a patient treated with radiotherapy plus ipilimumab. Source of these receptors: a human donor with non-small cell lung cancer who had a partial response to radiotherapy plus ipilimumab. The CDR3 runs from the conserved cysteine through the conserved F or W. D genes are given only for firm matches. Size is omitted from some rows. Given values are once, few, many or a class for expanded clones.

CASSRTLAGGGVDTQYF,TGTGCCAGCAGCCGAACTCTAGCGGGAGGGGGTGTAGATACGCAGTATTTT,TRBJ2-3,TRBV5-5,17,-,TRBD2
CAISEDSTDEQFF,TGTGCCATCAGTGAAGACAGTACCGATGAGCAGTTCTTC,TRBJ2-1,TRBV10-3,13,-,-
CASSEWTSGARAQFF,TGCGCCAGCAGTGAGTGGACTAGCGGAGCCAGGGCGCAGTTCTTC,TRBJ2-1,TRBV2,15,-,TRBD2
CSAMRQGSQYF,TGCAGTGCTATGCGACAGGGTTCTCAGTATTTC,TRBJ1-2,TRBV20-1,11,-,TRBD1
CASRLQQGRVDQPQHF,TGTGCCAGCAGGTTGCAACAGGGTCGGGTCGATCAGCCCCAGCATTTT,TRBJ1-5,TRBV28,16,few,-
CASSLQTGRNSEYNEQFF,TGTGCCAGCAGCTTGCAGACAGGGAGGAATTCGGAGTACAATGAGCAGTTCTTC,TRBJ2-1,TRBV5-6,18,-,-
CASIAFEGNQPQHF,TGTGCCAGCATAGCTTTCGAGGGCAATCAGCCCCAGCATTTT,TRBJ1-5,TRBV6-1,14,few,-
CASSSAVGGAGLYNEQFF,TGTGCCAGCAGCTCGGCCGTCGGTGGAGCGGGCCTATACAATGAGCAGTTCTTC,TRBJ2-1,TRBV5-8,18,-,-
CASSTTSRSSYNEQFF,TGTGCCAGCAGCACAACTAGCAGAAGCTCCTACAATGAGCAGTTCTTC,TRBJ2-1,TRBV7-8,16,-,-
CASNRARDREGIQYF,TGTGCCAGCAACAGGGCCAGGGACAGGGAGGGCATTCAGTACTTC,TRBJ2-4,TRBV2,15,-,TRBD1
CASSQDAGGRETQYF,TGTGCCAGCAGCCAAGATGCAGGGGGCCGAGAGACCCAGTACTTC,TRBJ2-5,TRBV14,15,-,TRBD1
CASSPPRLAGGLNEQFF,TGTGCCAGCTCACCACCCAGGCTAGCGGGGGGGCTCAATGAGCAGTTCTTC,TRBJ2-1,TRBV18,17,-,TRBD2
CAWSKGLAGAEQYF,TGTGCCTGGAGCAAGGGACTAGCGGGAGCCGAGCAGTACTTC,TRBJ2-7,TRBV30,14,-,TRBD2
CASSPTELVSETQYF,TGTGCCAGCAGTCCAACCGAACTAGTTTCGGAGACCCAGTACTTC,TRBJ2-5,TRBV27,15,-,-
CASSLGARGGNQPQHF,TGTGCCAGCAGCTTGGGGGCCAGGGGCGGCAATCAGCCCCAGCATTTT,TRBJ1-5,TRBV5-6,16,-,-
CASSLTGRYNEQFF,TGTGCCAGCAGCTTGACAGGGAGGTACAATGAGCAGTTCTTC,TRBJ2-1,TRBV11-3,14,-,-
CASSVEGEGEGNIQYF,TGTGCCAGCAGCGTCGAGGGGGAGGGCGAAGGGAACATTCAGTACTTC,TRBJ2-4,TRBV9,16,few,-
CASTFATEGTGELFF,TGTGCCAGCACTTTCGCGACAGAAGGCACCGGGGAGCTGTTTTTT,TRBJ2-2,TRBV28,15,-,-
CASSTQGNGGYGYTF,TGTGCCAGCAGCACCCAGGGGAATGGCGGATATGGCTACACCTTC,TRBJ1-2,TRBV5-4,15,-,-
CASSLGSAASTDTQYF,TGTGCCAGCAGCTTAGGTTCAGCGGCTAGCACAGATACGCAGTATTTT,TRBJ2-3,TRBV7-8,16,-,-
CASSPGKDTQYF,TGTGCCAGCAGCCCGGGGAAAGATACGCAGTATTTT,TRBJ2-3,TRBV13,12,once,-
CASSLFPKGGIGETQYF,TGTGCCAGCAGCTTATTCCCAAAGGGGGGGATCGGAGAGACCCAGTACTTC,TRBJ2-5,TRBV11-2,17,once,-
CASSPRGLAGGGDTQYF,TGTGCCAGCAGCCCTCGCGGACTAGCGGGGGGGGGAGATACGCAGTATTTT,TRBJ2-3,TRBV7-8,17,-,TRBD2
CASSEVAAGYQPQHF,TGTGCCAGCAGTGAAGTAGCAGCAGGGTATCAGCCCCAGCATTTT,TRBJ1-5,TRBV6-1,15,few,-
CASSITNGRNQPQHF,TGCGCCAGCAGCATTACGAACGGTCGCAATCAGCCCCAGCATTTT,TRBJ1-5,TRBV5-1,15,few,-
CADAAGGTEAFF,TGTGCAGACGCGGCGGGGGGCACTGAAGCTTTCTTT,TRBJ1-1,TRBV2,12,-,-
CASSMGQGLSGYTF,TGTGCCAGTAGTATGGGACAGGGTCTATCTGGCTACACCTTC,TRBJ1-2,TRBV19,14,-,TRBD1
CASSIGQGGFYGYTF,TGTGCCAGCAGCATCGGACAGGGAGGATTCTATGGCTACACCTTC,TRBJ1-2,TRBV5-4,15,-,TRBD1
CASSIDGARNQPQHF,TGTGCCAGTAGTATAGATGGGGCCCGAAATCAGCCCCAGCATTTT,TRBJ1-5,TRBV19,15,-,-
CASSFSGGQPQHF,TGTGCCAGCAGTTTTTCAGGAGGTCAGCCCCAGCATTTT,TRBJ1-5,TRBV27,13,-,-
CASRTGSRHEQYF,TGTGCCAGCAGGACAGGGTCTAGGCACGAGCAGTACTTC,TRBJ2-7,TRBV6-1,13,-,TRBD1
CASSPSGDAPNEQFF,TGTGCCAGCAGCCCTAGCGGGGACGCCCCAAATGAGCAGTTCTTC,TRBJ2-1,TRBV11-2,15,-,TRBD2
CASSRDRSGELFF,TGTGCCAGCAGCCGGGACAGATCTGGGGAGCTGTTTTTT,TRBJ2-2,TRBV11-2,13,-,TRBD1
CAISESGRGVYGYTF,TGTGCCATCAGTGAGTCGGGCAGGGGGGTCTATGGCTACACCTTC,TRBJ1-2,TRBV10-3,15,-,TRBD1
CASSPRGPRTDTQYF,TGTGCCAGCAGTCCCAGGGGACCACGCACAGATACGCAGTATTTT,TRBJ2-3,TRBV7-2,15,-,-
CASSQDSGDYYEQFF,TGTGCCAGCAGTCAAGACAGTGGGGATTACTATGAGCAGTTCTTC,TRBJ2-1,TRBV27,15,-,-
CASIPKGEREYNEQFF,TGTGCCAGTATCCCTAAGGGGGAGCGGGAATACAATGAGCAGTTCTTC,TRBJ2-1,TRBV19,16,-,-
CASSLTRLAGQDTQYF,TGTGCCAGCAGCTTAACCCGACTAGCGGGTCAAGATACGCAGTATTTT,TRBJ2-3,TRBV7-3,16,-,TRBD2
CASSDRDSIRAFF,TGTGCCAGCAGCGACAGGGACAGTATACGAGCTTTCTTT,TRBJ1-1,TRBV6-6,13,few,TRBD1
CASSPGLAAVYEQYF,TGTGCCAGCAGTCCGGGACTAGCGGCCGTCTACGAGCAGTACTTC,TRBJ2-7,TRBV28,15,-,TRBD2
CASSRGGLAGRSYEQYF,TGTGCCAGCAGCCGAGGGGGACTAGCGGGGCGGTCCTACGAGCAGTACTTC,TRBJ2-7,TRBV14,17,-,TRBD2
CASSPLDRADTQYF,TGTGCCAGCAGCCCCCTCGACCGGGCAGATACGCAGTATTTT,TRBJ2-3,TRBV7-2,14,-,-
CASSYLTGNGGYTF,TGTGCCAGCAGTTACCTGACAGGGAACGGTGGCTACACCTTC,TRBJ1-2,TRBV6-5,14,-,TRBD1
CASSQDYRGILKTYEQYF,TGCGCCAGCAGCCAAGATTATCGGGGAATACTTAAAACCTACGAGCAGTACTTC,TRBJ2-7,TRBV4-1,18,-,-
CASSWRQGSSGANVLTF,TGCGCCAGCAGCTGGCGACAGGGGAGCTCTGGGGCCAACGTCCTGACTTTC,TRBJ2-6,TRBV5-1,17,few,TRBD1
CASTDRFNEKLFF,TGTGCCAGTACGGACAGGTTTAATGAAAAACTGTTTTTT,TRBJ1-4,TRBV19,13,few,TRBD1
CAWSVPDRTNTEAFF,TGTGCCTGGAGTGTACCCGACAGAACGAACACTGAAGCTTTCTTT,TRBJ1-1,TRBV30,15,-,-
CAWSVASNYGYTF,TGTGCCTGGAGTGTGGCTTCTAACTATGGCTACACCTTC,TRBJ1-2,TRBV30,13,-,-
CASSQVLAGDTGELFF,TGTGCCAGCAGCCAGGTGCTAGCGGGAGACACCGGGGAGCTGTTTTTT,TRBJ2-2,TRBV9,16,few,TRBD2
CASSLGDRGRKGYTF,TGTGCCAGCAGCTTGGGGGACAGGGGGCGCAAAGGCTACACCTTC,TRBJ1-2,TRBV5-6,15,-,TRBD1
CASRGPPVYNTEAFF,TGTGCCAGCAGGGGGCCCCCAGTCTATAACACTGAAGCTTTCTTT,TRBJ1-1,TRBV2,15,-,-
CSVLDITKNIQYF,TGCAGCGTACTTGACATTACCAAAAACATTCAGTACTTC,TRBJ2-4,TRBV29-1,13,-,-
CASKRGLEETQYF,TGTGCCAGCAAGCGGGGTCTAGAAGAGACCCAGTACTTC,TRBJ2-5,TRBV2,13,-,TRBD2